The clone carrying this T cell receptor (beta chain) was picked up a small number of times. Expressed TCRB transcripts were sequenced, since all the RNA that had been isolated was reverse transcribed. The study sequenced naive, central memory and regulatory T cell samples to an average of around 3.4 million reads. Libraries were prepared by immunoSEQ multiplex PCR; TCRdb keeps only in-frame clonotypes and omits some of them. The sample has about 930,000 clones, about a sixth seen once. The CDR3 is 15 residues long. V was clipped by 4 bases and J by 5 bases; unmatched bases: 6. Per germline, CDR1 SGDLS and CDR2 YYNGEE. This entry is derived from a study of beta chain features in type 1 diabetes.

This rearrangement joins TRBV9 to TRBJ2-5; 12 nucleotides line up with TRBD2. Sequencing was carried out using naive CD4+ T cells from blood. The sequence was collected from a woman aged 18-30 years in good health. Written as DNA, the CDR3 is TGTGCCAGCAGCCATCACGGACTAGCGGGGGAGACCCAGTACTTC. This gives the protein CASSHHGLAGETQYF.